This T cell receptor (beta chain) was recorded in a study of T cell clonality in common variable immunodeficiency. Whole-study results and caveats: Common variable immunodeficiency TCR beta sequences reportedly had fewer deletions and N-nucleotide insertions.

This clone was detected many times. Its antigen is unidentified. The read falls 3 residues short of the CDR3 end, and the missing part is taken from the germline J gene. Trimming took off 6 bases at V and 2 bases at J, with 16 bases between the two ends. Germline V gene data show CDR1 as KGHSH and CDR2 as LQKENI. The CDR3 runs to 16 residues. Assay used: immunoSEQ multiplex PCR; TCRdb lists only in-frame clones, some missing. The repertoire consists of approximately 30,000 clones, none detected only once. This rearrangement joins TRBV18 to TRBJ2-2; the D is unclear. This TCR derives from a human donor with common variable immunodeficiency. Sequenced material: peripheral blood mononuclear cells. This CDR3 reads CASSPQFSLNTGELFF. The part of the CDR3 DNA that was read is TGTGCCAGCTCCCCTCAGTTTTCCTTAAACACCGGGGAG.